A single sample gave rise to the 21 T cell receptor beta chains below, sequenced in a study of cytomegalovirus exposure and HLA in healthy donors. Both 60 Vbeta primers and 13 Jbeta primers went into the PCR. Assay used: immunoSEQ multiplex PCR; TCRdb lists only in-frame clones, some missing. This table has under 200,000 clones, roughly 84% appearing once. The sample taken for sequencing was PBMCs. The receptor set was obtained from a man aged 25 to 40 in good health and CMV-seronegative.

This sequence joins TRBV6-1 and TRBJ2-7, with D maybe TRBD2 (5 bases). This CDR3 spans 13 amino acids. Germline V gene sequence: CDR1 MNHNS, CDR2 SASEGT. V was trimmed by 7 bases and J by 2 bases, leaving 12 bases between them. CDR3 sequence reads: CASTERATYEQYF. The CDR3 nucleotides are TGTGCCAGCACCGAGAGGGCTACCTACGAGCAGTACTTC.

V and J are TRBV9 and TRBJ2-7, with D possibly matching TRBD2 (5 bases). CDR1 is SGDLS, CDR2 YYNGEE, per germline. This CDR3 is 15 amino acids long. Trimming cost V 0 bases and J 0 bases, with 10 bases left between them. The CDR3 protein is CASSVGPLASYEQYF. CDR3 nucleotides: TGTGCCAGCAGCGTAGGGCCCCTAGCCTCCTACGAGCAGTACTTC.

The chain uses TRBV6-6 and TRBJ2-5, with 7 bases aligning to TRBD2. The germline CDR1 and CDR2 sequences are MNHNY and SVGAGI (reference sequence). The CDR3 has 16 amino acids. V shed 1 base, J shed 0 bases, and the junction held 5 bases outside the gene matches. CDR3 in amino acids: CASSYLGGINQETQYF. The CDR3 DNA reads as TGTGCCAGCAGTTACTTGGGGGGGATAAACCAAGAGACCCAGTACTTC.

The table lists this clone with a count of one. This chain's CDR3 is CASSHGQIPYEQYF. The CDR3 DNA sequence: TGTGCCAGCAGTCATGGGCAGATACCCTACGAGCAGTACTTC. This chain links TRBV6-1 with TRBJ2-7, with D hard to call. This CDR3 has 14 residues. The V gene lost 5 bases and the J gene lost 2 bases, with 13 bases spanning the gap. CDR1 is MNHNS and CDR2 is SASEGT in the germline V gene.

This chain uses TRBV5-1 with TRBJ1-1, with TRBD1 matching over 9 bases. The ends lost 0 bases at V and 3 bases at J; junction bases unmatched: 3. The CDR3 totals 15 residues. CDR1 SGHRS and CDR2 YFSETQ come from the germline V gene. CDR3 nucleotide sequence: TGCGCCAGCAGCTTGGCGGGACAGGGTGACACTGAAGCTTTCTTT. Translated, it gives CASSLAGQGDTEAFF.

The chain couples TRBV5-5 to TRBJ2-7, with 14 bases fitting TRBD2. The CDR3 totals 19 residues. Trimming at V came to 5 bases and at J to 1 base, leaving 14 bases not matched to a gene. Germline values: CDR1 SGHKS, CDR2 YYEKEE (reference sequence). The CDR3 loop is CASSSRGGLAGGVSYEQYF. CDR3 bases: TGTGCCAGCAGTTCCCGGGGAGGACTAGCGGGAGGAGTATCCTACGAGCAGTACTTC.

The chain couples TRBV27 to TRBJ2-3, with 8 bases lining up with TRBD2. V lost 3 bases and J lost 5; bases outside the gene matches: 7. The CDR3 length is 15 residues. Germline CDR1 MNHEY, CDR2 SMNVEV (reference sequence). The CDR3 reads CASSFNTGRVDTQYF. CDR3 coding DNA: TGTGCCAGCAGTTTTAATACCGGGAGGGTAGATACGCAGTATTTT.

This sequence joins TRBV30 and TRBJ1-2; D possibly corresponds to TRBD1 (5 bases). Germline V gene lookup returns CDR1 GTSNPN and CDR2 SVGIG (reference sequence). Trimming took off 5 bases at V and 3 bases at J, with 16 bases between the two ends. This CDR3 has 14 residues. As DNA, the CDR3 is TGTGCCTGGTACAGGTTCGGGGGTTACTATGGCTACACCTTC. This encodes CAWYRFGGYYGYTF. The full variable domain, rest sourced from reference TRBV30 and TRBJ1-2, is SQTIHQWPATLVQPVGSPLSLECTVEGTSNPNLYWYRQAAGRGLQLLFYSVGIGQISSEVPQNLSASRPQDRQFILSSKKLLLSDSGFYLCAWYRFGGYYGYTFGSGTRLTVV.

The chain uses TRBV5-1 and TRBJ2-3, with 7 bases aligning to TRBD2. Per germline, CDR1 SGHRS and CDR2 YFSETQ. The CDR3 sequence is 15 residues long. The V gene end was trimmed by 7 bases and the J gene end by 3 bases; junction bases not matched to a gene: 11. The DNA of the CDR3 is TGCGCCAGCGCGGTAAGCGGGGTGAGAACAGATACGCAGTATTTT. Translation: CASAVSGVRTDTQYF.

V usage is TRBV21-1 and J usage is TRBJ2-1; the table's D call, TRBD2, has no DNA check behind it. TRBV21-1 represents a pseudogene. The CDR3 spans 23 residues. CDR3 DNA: TGTGCCAGTCGTCTTATACAGCTTCAAGGGACTAGCAGCTGGGTGATCTCCTACAATGAGCAGTTCTTC. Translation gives CASRLIQLQGTSSWVISYNEQFF.

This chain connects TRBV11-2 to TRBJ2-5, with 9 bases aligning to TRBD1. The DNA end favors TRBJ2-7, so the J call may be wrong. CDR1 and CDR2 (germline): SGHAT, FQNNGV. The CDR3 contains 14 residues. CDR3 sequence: CASSLSTGGYEQYF. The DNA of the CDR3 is TGTGCCAGCAGCTTATCGACAGGGGGGTACGAGCAGTACTTC.

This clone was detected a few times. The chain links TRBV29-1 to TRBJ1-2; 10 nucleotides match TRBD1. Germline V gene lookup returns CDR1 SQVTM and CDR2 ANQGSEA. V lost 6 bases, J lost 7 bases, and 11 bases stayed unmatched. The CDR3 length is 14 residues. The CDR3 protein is CSVQRTGGIGGYTF. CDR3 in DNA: TGCAGCGTACAACGGACAGGGGGTATAGGTGGCTACACCTTC.

This chain's CDR3 is CSGRQGEANEQFF. For the CDR3, the DNA is TGCAGCGGCCGACAGGGCGAGGCGAATGAGCAGTTCTTC. The chain uses TRBV29-1 and TRBJ2-1; TRBD1 matches at 7 bases. CDR3 length equals 13 residues. The germline CDR1 and CDR2 sequences are SQVTM and ANQGSEA. The junction had 10 bases not matched to a gene; V was cut back by 7 bases and J by 7 bases.

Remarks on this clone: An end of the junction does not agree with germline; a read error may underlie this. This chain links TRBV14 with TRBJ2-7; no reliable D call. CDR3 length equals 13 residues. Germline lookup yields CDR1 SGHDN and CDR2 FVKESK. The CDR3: CASSQGQVYEQYF. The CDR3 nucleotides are TGTGCCAGCAGTCAAGGGCAGGTCTACGAGCAGTACTTC.

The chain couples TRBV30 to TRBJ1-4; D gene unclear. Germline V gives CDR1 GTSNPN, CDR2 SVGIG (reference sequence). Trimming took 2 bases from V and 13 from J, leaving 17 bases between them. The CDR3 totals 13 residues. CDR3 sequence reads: CAWSPPSVGSLFF. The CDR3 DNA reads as TGTGCCTGGAGTCCCCCCTCCGTCGGGTCACTGTTTTTT.

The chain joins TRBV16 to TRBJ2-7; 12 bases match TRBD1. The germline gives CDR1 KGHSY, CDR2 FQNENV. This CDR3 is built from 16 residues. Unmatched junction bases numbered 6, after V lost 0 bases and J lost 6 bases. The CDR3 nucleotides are TGTGCCAGCAGCCAATCGAGGGGGACAGGGGGCCCCGAGCAGTACTTC. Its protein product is CASSQSRGTGGPEQYF.

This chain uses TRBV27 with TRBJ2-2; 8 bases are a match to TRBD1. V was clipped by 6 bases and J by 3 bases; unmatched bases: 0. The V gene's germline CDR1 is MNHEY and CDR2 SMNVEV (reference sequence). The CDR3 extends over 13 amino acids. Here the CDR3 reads CASRTGDTGELFF. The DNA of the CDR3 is TGTGCCAGCAGGACAGGGGACACCGGGGAGCTGTTTTTT.

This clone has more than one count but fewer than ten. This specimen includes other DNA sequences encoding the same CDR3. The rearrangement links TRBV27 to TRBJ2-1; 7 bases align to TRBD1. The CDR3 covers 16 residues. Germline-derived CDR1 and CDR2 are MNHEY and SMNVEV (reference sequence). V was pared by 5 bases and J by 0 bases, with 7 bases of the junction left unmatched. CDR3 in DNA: TGTGCCAGCAGTACCTACAGGGGAAGCTCCTACAATGAGCAGTTCTTC. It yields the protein CASSTYRGSSYNEQFF.

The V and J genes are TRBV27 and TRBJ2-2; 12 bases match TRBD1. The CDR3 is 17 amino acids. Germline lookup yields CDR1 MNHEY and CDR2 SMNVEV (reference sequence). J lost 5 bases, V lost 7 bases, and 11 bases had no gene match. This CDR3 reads CASTRDRGRPGTGELFF. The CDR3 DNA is TGTGCCAGCACCCGGGACAGGGGGCGCCCGGGAACCGGGGAGCTGTTTTTT.

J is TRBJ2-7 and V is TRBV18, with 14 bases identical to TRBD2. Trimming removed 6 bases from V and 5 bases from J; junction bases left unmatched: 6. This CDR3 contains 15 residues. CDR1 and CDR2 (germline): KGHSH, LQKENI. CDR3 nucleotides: TGTGCCAGCTCCCCGGGACTAGCGGGAGCTCACGAGCAGTACTTC. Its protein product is CASSPGLAGAHEQYF.

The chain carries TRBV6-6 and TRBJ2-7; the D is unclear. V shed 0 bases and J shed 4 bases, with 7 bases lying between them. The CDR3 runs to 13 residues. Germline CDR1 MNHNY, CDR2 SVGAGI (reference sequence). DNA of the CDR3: TGTGCCAGCAGTTACTCTTCCGAGTACGAGCAGTACTTC. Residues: CASSYSSEYEQYF.